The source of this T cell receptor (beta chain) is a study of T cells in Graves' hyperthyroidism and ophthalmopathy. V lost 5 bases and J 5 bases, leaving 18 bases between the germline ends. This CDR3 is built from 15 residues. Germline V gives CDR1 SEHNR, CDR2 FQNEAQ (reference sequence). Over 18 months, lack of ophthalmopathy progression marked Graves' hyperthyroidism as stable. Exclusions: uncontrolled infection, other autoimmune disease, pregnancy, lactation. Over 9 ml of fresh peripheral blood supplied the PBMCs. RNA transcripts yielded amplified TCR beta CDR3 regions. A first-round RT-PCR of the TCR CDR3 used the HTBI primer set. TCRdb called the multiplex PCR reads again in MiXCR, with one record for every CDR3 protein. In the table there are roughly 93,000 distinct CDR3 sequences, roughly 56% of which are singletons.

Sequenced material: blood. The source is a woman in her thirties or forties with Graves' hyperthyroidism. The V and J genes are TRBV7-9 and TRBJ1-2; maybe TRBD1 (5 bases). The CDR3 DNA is TGTGCCAGCAGCCTCGGTGGGGGACCCGAATATGGCTACACCTTC. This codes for CASSLGGGPEYGYTF.